This T cell receptor (beta chain) was obtained from a study of cytomegalovirus exposure and HLA in healthy donors. Study-level points and caveats: Later analysis indicated greater clonal expansion among HLA-associated TCR beta chains than among equally common other chains. With high specificity and sensitivity, the classifier reportedly diagnosed cytomegalovirus status.

V dropped 1 base and J dropped 3 bases, with 7 bases sitting between them. The CDR3 is 14 residues long. The V gene's germline CDR1 is SGHTA and CDR2 FQGNSA. At collection, donors were nominally healthy, but unrecorded immune exposures were probable. For this clone: Its cognate antigen is unknown.

PCR primers comprised 60 Vbeta and 13 Jbeta primers. Under the authors' procedure: The count from a later analysis was 65 million to 90 million unique TCR beta chains, some 10 million of them shared. Clones were sequenced by immunoSEQ multiplex PCR, and TCRdb holds only the in-frame ones, with some missing. D and trimming were read from the DNA, whereas the V and J calls and clone size are those reported in that table. The table records about 160,000 clones, around 84% of them present only once. The clonotype comes from a male donor in good health and CMV-seropositive. Input material: PBMCs. The J gene is TRBJ1-3, the V gene TRBV7-2; D call uncertain. Written as DNA, the CDR3 is TGTGCCAGCAGCTTAGGGGGAGGTGGAAACACCATATATTTT. Its protein product is CASSLGGGGNTIYF.